Listed below are T cell receptor beta chains from one sample, sequenced in a study of blood T cell repertoires in COVID-19. Data came from immunoSEQ multiplex PCR; TCRdb stores just in-frame clones and leaves some out. The sample yields 150,000 to 200,000 clones, around 90% seen once. Sequencing was carried out using peripheral blood. The receptors here all came from a woman aged 50 to 60 with acute or convalescent COVID-19. Both conserved end residues are part of each CDR3. The D gene is left open where the match is weak. Some rows have no size entry. The others give once, few or many, or a class for an expanded clone.

TRBJ2-5 | . | . | TRBV11-2 | CASSLAGLKETQYF | TGTGCCAGCAGCTTAGCGGGTCTAAAAGAGACCCAGTACTTC
TRBJ2-1 | . | TRBD1 | TRBV4-3 | CASSPPGQGVYNEQFF | TGCGCCAGCAGCCCTCCGGGACAGGGGGTTTACAATGAGCAGTTCTTC
TRBJ2-3 | . | TRBD2 | TRBV9 | CASSVGLAGGEDTQYF | TGTGCCAGCAGCGTAGGGTTAGCGGGAGGTGAAGATACGCAGTATTTT
TRBJ2-4 | once | . | TRBV21-1 | CASSKRLAGGPQVNIQYF | TGTGCCAGCAGCAAAAGACTAGCGGGAGGGCCTCAGGTAAACATTCAGTACTTC
TRBJ2-1 | . | . | TRBV6-2/TRBV6-3 | CASSPLDSDYNEQFF | TGTGCCAGCAGTCCGCTCGATAGCGACTACAATGAGCAGTTCTTC
TRBJ2-5 | . | . | TRBV7-2 | CASSLETLQETQYF | TGTGCCAGCAGCTTAGAGACACTCCAGGAGACCCAGTACTTC
TRBJ1-4 | . | . | TRBV19 | CASTLQGVNEKLFF | TGTGCCAGTACCCTACAGGGCGTTAATGAAAAACTGTTTTTT
TRBJ1-4 | once | . | TRBV5-8 | CASSFGHGANEKLFF | TGTGCCAGCAGTTTCGGCCATGGAGCTAATGAAAAACTGTTTTTT
TRBJ1-1 | . | . | TRBV12-3/TRBV12-4 | CASSLTSRARIF | TGTGCCAGCAGTTTAACTTCCAGGGCTCGGATCTTT
TRBJ2-6 | . | TRBD1 | TRBV29-1 | CSARTGGSRAGANVLTF | TGCAGCGCCCGGACAGGGGGATCAAGGGCGGGGGCCAACGTCCTGACTTTC
TRBJ1-6 | . | . | TRBV6-5 | CASSYSGDTLNSPLHF | TGTGCCAGCAGTTATTCTGGGGACACTTTAAATTCACCCCTCCACTTT
TRBJ2-3 | . | TRBD1 | TRBV29-1 | CSVIQGAQGDTQYF | TGCAGCGTTATCCAGGGGGCCCAGGGAGATACGCAGTATTTT
TRBJ2-7 | . | TRBD2 | TRBV7-2 | CASSLAGGRGAYEQYF | TGTGCCAGCAGCTTAGCGGGCGGGCGGGGGGCATACGAGCAGTACTTC
TRBJ1-2 | . | . | TRBV6-5 | CASSSGANYGYTF | TGTGCCAGCAGTAGCGGGGCTAACTATGGCTACACCTTC
TRBJ1-1 | once | . | TRBV18 | CASSQGRDTEAFF | TGTGCCAGCTCTCAGGGGAGGGACACTGAAGCTTTCTTT
TRBJ1-2 | . | . | TRBV3-1/TRBV3-2 | CASSHHKGVDGYTF | TGTGCCAGCAGCCACCACAAAGGGGTGGACGGCTACACCTTC
TRBJ2-2 | once | . | TRBV18 | CASSRQLPNTGELFF | TGTGCCAGCTCCCGACAGCTCCCGAACACCGGGGAGCTGTTTTTT
TRBJ2-7 | once | TRBD1 | TRBV19 | CASSPGTGADHEQYF | TGTGCCAGTAGTCCAGGGACAGGGGCGGACCACGAGCAGTACTTC
TRBJ1-2 | . | . | TRBV20-1 | CSASPTPGQSYGYTF | TGCAGTGCTAGTCCGACGCCTGGGCAGAGCTATGGCTACACCTTC
TRBJ2-5 | once | TRBD1 | TRBV5-1 | CASSGRTGGKETQYF | TGCGCCAGCAGCGGGAGGACAGGGGGGAAGGAGACCCAGTACTTC
TRBJ2-2 | . | TRBD2 | TRBV7-8 | CASRILAVTGELFF | TGTGCCAGCAGGATACTAGCGGTTACCGGGGAGCTGTTTTTT
TRBJ2-1 | . | . | TRBV6-2/TRBV6-3 | CASSYEDSGLNEQFF | TGTGCCAGCAGTTACGAGGATAGCGGACTCAATGAGCAGTTCTTC
TRBJ1-6 | . | . | TRBV27 | CASSSIPENSPLHF | TGTGCCAGCAGTTCTATCCCTGAAAATTCACCCCTCCACTTT
TRBJ2-5 | . | TRBD1 | TRBV10-3 | CAISGGGQGAETQYF | TGTGCCATCAGTGGAGGAGGACAGGGGGCGGAGACCCAGTACTTC
TRBJ1-4 | . | . | TRBV30 | CAWRRIGEKLFF | TGTGCCTGGAGGAGGATCGGGGAAAAACTGTTTTTT
TRBJ2-2 | . | . | TRBV27 | CASRRQDGELFF | TGTGCCAGCAGACGACAGGACGGGGAGCTGTTTTTT
TRBJ1-1 | . | TRBD1 | TRBV11-3 | CASSPGGRGMTEAFF | TGTGCCAGCAGCCCAGGGGGCAGGGGAATGACTGAAGCTTTCTTT
TRBJ2-5 | . | . | TRBV11-2 | CASSPTTRQETQYF | TGTGCCAGCAGCCCTACCACCCGTCAAGAGACCCAGTACTTC
TRBJ2-5 | few | . | TRBV7-2 | CASSPDRGQETQYF | TGTGCCAGCAGCCCCGACCGGGGCCAAGAGACCCAGTACTTC
TRBJ2-2 | few | TRBD2 | TRBV4-1 | CASSLVPGLAGNTGELFF | TGCGCCAGCAGCCTAGTCCCGGGACTAGCGGGAAACACCGGGGAGCTGTTTTTT
TRBJ2-7 | once | . | TRBV2 | CASIDQAYEQYF | TGTGCCAGCATAGACCAGGCCTACGAGCAGTACTTC
TRBJ1-3 | . | . | TRBV5-8 | CASSDRTPSSGNTIYF | TGTGCCAGCAGCGATCGGACTCCCAGCTCTGGAAACACCATATATTTT
TRBJ1-1 | . | . | TRBV5-5 | CASSWEAGNTEAFF | TGTGCCAGCAGCTGGGAGGCCGGGAACACTGAAGCTTTCTTT
TRBJ1-5 | . | . | TRBV5-8 | CASSLSGQLNQPQHF | TGTGCCAGCAGCCTGTCTGGACAGCTTAATCAGCCCCAGCATTTT
TRBJ1-2 | . | . | TRBV4-3 | CASSQDGVYGYTF | TGCGCCAGCAGCCAAGACGGGGTCTATGGCTACACCTTC
TRBJ1-2 | . | . | TRBV7-9 | CASSLDRASGGYTF | TGTGCCAGCAGCTTAGACCGAGCCTCGGGGGGCTACACCTTC
TRBJ2-7 | once | . | TRBV14 | CASSQDRESYEQYF | TGTGCCAGCAGCCAAGATCGCGAATCCTACGAGCAGTACTTC
TRBJ2-1 | . | TRBD2 | TRBV20-1 | CSASGSSGSNNEQFF | TGCAGTGCTAGTGGGTCTAGCGGGTCCAACAATGAGCAGTTCTTC
TRBJ1-2 | . | TRBD1 | TRBV3-1/TRBV3-2 | CASSQLGGSNGYTF | TGTGCCAGCAGCCAATTAGGGGGCAGCAATGGCTACACCTTC
TRBJ2-7 | . | TRBD1 | TRBV5-1 | CASSSRTGVYEQYF | TGCGCCAGCAGCTCCCGGACAGGGGTCTACGAGCAGTACTTC
TRBJ1-5 | few | . | TRBV6-2/TRBV6-3 | CASSYYGSGNQPQHF | TGTGCCAGCAGTTATTACGGTAGCGGCAATCAGCCCCAGCATTTT
TRBJ1-6 | . | . | TRBV6-5 | CASSYGENNSPLHF | TGTGCCAGCAGTTACGGGGAGAATAATTCACCCCTCCACTTT
TRBJ1-5 | . | . | TRBV6-5 | CASRTTGSPQHF | TGTGCCAGCAGAACCACAGGGTCGCCCCAGCATTTT
TRBJ2-7 | . | TRBD1 | TRBV4-1 | CASSQEPRQGAYEQYF | TGCGCCAGCAGCCAAGAGCCGAGACAGGGGGCTTACGAGCAGTACTTC
TRBJ2-6 | . | . | TRBV18 | CASSPKHRSNSGANVLTF | TGTGCCAGCTCACCGAAGCACAGGTCAAACTCTGGGGCCAACGTCCTGACTTTC
TRBJ2-7 | . | . | TRBV7-8 | CASSLARRDEQYF | TGTGCCAGCAGCTTAGCGCGGAGGGACGAGCAGTACTTC
TRBJ2-1 | few | TRBD2 | TRBV18 | CASSDRLANEQFF | TGTGCCAGCTCAGATCGACTAGCGAATGAGCAGTTCTTC
TRBJ2-3 | . | TRBD2 | TRBV30 | CATGTSGGTDTQYF | TGTGCCACCGGGACTAGCGGGGGCACAGATACGCAGTATTTT
TRBJ2-2 | . | . | TRBV7-2 | CASSISSAGELFF | TGTGCCAGCAGCATTAGTAGCGCCGGGGAGCTGTTTTTT
TRBJ2-1 | . | TRBD2 | TRBV2 | CASSMFAGGSYNEQFF | TGTGCCAGCAGCATGTTCGCGGGGGGCTCCTACAATGAGCAGTTCTTC
TRBJ2-3 | . | TRBD2 | TRBV11-3 | CASSFGGAGTDTQYF | TGTGCCAGCAGCTTCGGGGGGGCGGGCACAGATACGCAGTATTTT
TRBJ2-1 | . | . | TRBV5-6 | CASSFPYNEQFF | TGTGCCAGCAGCTTTCCGTACAATGAGCAGTTCTTC
TRBJ1-2 | . | TRBD1 | TRBV25-1 | CASSEGTGGGDGYTF | TGTGCCAGCAGTGAAGGGACAGGGGGCGGTGATGGCTACACCTTC
TRBJ2-2 | . | . | TRBV4-3 | CASSQGEGESGPGELFF | TGCGCCAGCAGCCAAGGAGAGGGGGAGAGCGGCCCCGGGGAGCTGTTTTTT
TRBJ1-3 | . | . | TRBV2 | CASSDWVGDTIYF | TGTGCCAGCAGTGATTGGGTCGGGGACACCATATATTTT
TRBJ2-2 | . | TRBD2 | TRBV11-3 | CASTSSGGASGELFF | TGTGCCAGCACCTCTAGCGGGGGGGCCTCCGGGGAGCTGTTTTTT
TRBJ1-2 | . | . | TRBV5-4 | CASSLLPGRGNYGYTF | TGTGCCAGCAGCTTGCTACCAGGGAGGGGTAACTATGGCTACACCTTC
TRBJ1-4 | . | . | TRBV5-1 | CASSSGGQGLWGLEKLFF | TGCGCCAGCAGCTCCGGCGGGCAGGGGTTATGGGGTCTTGAAAAACTGTTTTTT
TRBJ2-7 | once | . | TRBV20-1 | CTPPTSYEQYF | TGCACACCTCCCACTTCCTACGAGCAGTACTTC
TRBJ2-3 | . | TRBD2 | TRBV18 | CASSPVWAGGSTDTQYF | TGTGCCAGCTCACCAGTCTGGGCGGGGGGGTCCACAGATACGCAGTATTTT